These T cell receptor beta chains were read from a single sample in a study of shared clonotypes between healthy human individuals. Sequencing used immunoSEQ multiplex PCR; TCRdb keeps in-frame clones, though not all of them. The sample gives about 800,000 clones, approximately 96% of which show up once; roughly 0.23% is in the top ten. What was sequenced was naive CD8+ T cells sorted from blood. Receptors originate from a man aged 25-45 years in good health. Both conserved end residues are part of each CDR3. The order of the fields is D gene, clone size, J gene, V gene, CDR3 protein, CDR3 DNA. A D gene is named only where the DNA matches it firmly. A clone size is listed for some rows: how often the clone was seen (once, few, many), or a class if it is expanded.

>TRBD2|.|TRBJ2-7|TRBV29-1
CSGIIWGGYEQYF
TGCAGCGGAATTATTTGGGGGGGGTACGAGCAGTACTTC
>.|.|TRBJ2-2|TRBV20-1
CSARWTGELFF
TGCAGTGCTCGTTGGACCGGGGAGCTGTTTTTT
>TRBD1|.|TRBJ1-2|TRBV5-1
CASSLGLRDRTNYGYTF
TGCGCCAGCAGCTTGGGCCTCCGGGACAGAACAAACTATGGCTACACCTTC
>.|.|TRBJ1-4|TRBV29-1
CSATDSPVTTNEKLFF
TGCAGCGCAACGGACAGCCCCGTCACAACTAATGAAAAACTGTTTTTT
>.|.|TRBJ2-7|TRBV5-6
CASSLVASSGEQYF
TGTGCCAGCAGCTTGGTCGCTAGCTCGGGCGAGCAGTACTTC
>.|.|TRBJ1-4|TRBV6-5
CASSFTFLLGNEKLFF
TGTGCCAGCAGTTTTACCTTCCTGCTGGGGAATGAAAAACTGTTTTTT
>.|.|TRBJ2-1|TRBV5-6
CASSPGQGSYNEQFF
TGTGCCAGCAGCCCAGGTCAGGGGTCCTACAATGAGCAGTTCTTC
>.|.|TRBJ1-2|TRBV27
CASSLGRNDGYTF
TGTGCCAGCAGTTTAGGCAGGAATGATGGCTACACCTTC
>.|once|TRBJ2-7|TRBV7-9
CASSTRGNEQYF
TGTGCCAGCAGCACCCGGGGGAACGAGCAGTACTTC
>TRBD2|once|TRBJ2-1|TRBV7-9
CASSLPSGRAIHYNEQFF
TGTGCCAGCAGCTTACCTAGCGGGAGGGCCATCCACTACAATGAGCAGTTCTTC
>TRBD1|.|TRBJ1-2|TRBV27
CASSSDRVEGYTF
TGTGCCAGCAGTTCCGACAGGGTGGAAGGCTACACCTTC
>.|.|TRBJ1-5|TRBV28
CAAGQQPQHF
TGTGCCGCCGGGCAACAGCCCCAGCATTTT
>.|.|TRBJ2-1|TRBV2
CASDTGTRTYNEQFF
TGTGCCAGCGATACGGGGACCCGAACCTACAATGAGCAGTTCTTC
>TRBD1|.|TRBJ2-2|TRBV7-9
CASRLQGTGELFF
TGTGCCAGCAGATTACAGGGGACCGGGGAGCTGTTTTTT
>.|.|TRBJ2-3|TRBV9
CASSVGEEGFKGDTQYF
TGTGCCAGCAGCGTAGGGGAAGAAGGGTTCAAGGGAGATACGCAGTATTTT
>.|.|TRBJ2-7|TRBV28
CASSPGQPVHEQYF
TGTGCCAGCAGCCCCGGACAGCCCGTCCACGAGCAGTACTTC
>.|.|TRBJ2-1|TRBV4-1
CASSQGTGTSSYNEQFF
TGCGCCAGCAGCCAGGGGACGGGTACAAGCTCCTACAATGAGCAGTTCTTC
>.|.|TRBJ1-2|TRBV7-9
CASSPPFGSSAHYGYTF
TGTGCCAGCAGCCCCCCTTTCGGTTCGTCAGCTCACTATGGCTACACCTTC
>.|.|TRBJ1-1|TRBV21-1
CASSKRALNTEAFF
TGTGCCAGCAGCAAACGGGCCCTGAACACTGAAGCTTTCTTT
>.|.|TRBJ2-2|TRBV5-1
CASSLAWGLDGELFF
TGCGCCAGCAGCTTGGCCTGGGGGCTGGACGGGGAGCTGTTTTTT
>TRBD2|.|TRBJ2-5|TRBV29-1
CSVERFGTSGSSKETQYF
TGCAGCGTTGAACGCTTTGGGACTAGCGGGAGTTCAAAGGAGACCCAGTACTTC
>.|.|TRBJ1-2|TRBV7-9
CASSLESTSGYGYTF
TGTGCCAGCAGCTTGGAATCCACCTCGGGTTACGGCTACACCTTC
>.|.|TRBJ2-5|TRBV5-4
CASSWESLETQYF
TGTGCCAGCAGCTGGGAGTCTTTAGAGACCCAGTACTTC
>TRBD1|.|TRBJ1-2|TRBV19
CASSPGQGYGGYTF
TGTGCCAGTTCTCCGGGACAGGGTTATGGTGGCTACACCTTC
>TRBD1|.|TRBJ2-7|TRBV9
CASSVGTGTGYEQYF
TGTGCCAGCAGCGTAGGAACCGGGACAGGCTACGAGCAGTACTTC
>.|.|TRBJ2-1|TRBV12-2
CASPGNEQFF
TGTGCAAGTCCGGGAAATGAGCAGTTCTTC
>.|.|TRBJ2-7|TRBV7-9
CASTPPTGYEQYF
TGTGCCAGCACCCCGCCGACAGGCTACGAGCAGTACTTC
>TRBD1|.|TRBJ2-7|TRBV7-7
CASSLGTGQTYEQYF
TGTGCCAGCAGCTTAGGTACGGGACAGACCTACGAGCAGTACTTC
>TRBD1|once|TRBJ2-5|TRBV7-9
CASSPRTGRSETQYF
TGTGCCAGCAGCCCGAGGACAGGTCGATCAGAGACCCAGTACTTC
>.|.|TRBJ2-7|TRBV9
CASSVGIAENPTGYEQYF
TGTGCCAGCAGCGTAGGGATAGCGGAGAACCCCACGGGTTACGAGCAGTACTTC
>.|once|TRBJ2-1|TRBV9
CASSVDGSPEQFF
TGTGCCAGCAGCGTAGATGGCTCACCTGAGCAGTTCTTC
>.|.|TRBJ1-2|TRBV29-1
CSVVPLLDDGYTF
TGCAGCGTTGTCCCGTTATTGGATGATGGCTACACCTTC
>TRBD1|.|TRBJ2-3|TRBV18
CASSLPGQGYDTQYF
TGTGCCAGCTCCTTGCCGGGACAGGGGTACGATACGCAGTATTTT
>.|.|TRBJ2-5|TRBV7-9
CASTPPEFPVETQYF
TGTGCCAGCACACCCCCGGAATTCCCCGTGGAGACCCAGTACTTC
>.|.|TRBJ2-3|TRBV27
CASSFRPDTQYF
TGTGCCAGCAGTTTCCGCCCAGATACGCAGTATTTT
>.|.|TRBJ2-6|TRBV6-5
CASSYRGGANVLTF
TGTGCCAGCAGTTACAGGGGTGGGGCCAACGTCCTGACTTTC
>TRBD1|.|TRBJ2-7|TRBV6-5
CASSPDRGHEQYF
TGTGCCAGCAGCCCAGACAGGGGCCACGAGCAGTACTTC
>.|.|TRBJ1-5|TRBV7-8
CASSSPGHGPQPQHF
TGTGCCAGCAGCTCCCCGGGACACGGTCCTCAGCCCCAGCATTTT
>.|.|TRBJ2-7|TRBV28
CATRRGGGYEQYF
TGTGCCACTCGGCGCGGGGGCGGATACGAGCAGTACTTC
>.|.|TRBJ1-1|TRBV10-3
CAISGTGENTEAFF
TGTGCCATCAGCGGAACCGGAGAGAACACTGAAGCTTTCTTT
>.|.|TRBJ1-5|TRBV6-1
CASSTVAENQPQHF
TGTGCCAGCAGTACCGTTGCGGAAAATCAGCCCCAGCATTTT
>.|.|TRBJ1-1|TRBV13
CASSPGRLNTEAFF
TGTGCCAGCAGCCCGGGACGGTTGAACACTGAAGCTTTCTTT
>TRBD2|.|TRBJ2-2|TRBV10-1
CASSTLAGGTGELFF
TGCGCCAGCAGCACATTAGCGGGAGGGACCGGGGAGCTGTTTTTT
>.|once|TRBJ2-7|TRBV7-9
CASSLVQGNSYEQYF
TGTGCCAGCAGCTTAGTACAGGGCAACTCCTACGAGCAGTACTTC
>TRBD1|.|TRBJ2-3|TRBV9
CASSPTGRTGGPTDTQYF
TGTGCCAGCAGCCCCACGGGGAGGACAGGGGGGCCCACAGATACGCAGTATTTT
>TRBD1|once|TRBJ2-7|TRBV10-3
CAISERTGGSYEQYF
TGTGCCATCAGTGAGCGGACAGGGGGCTCCTACGAGCAGTACTTC
>.|once|TRBJ1-5|TRBV15
CATSGRSNQPQHF
TGTGCCACCAGCGGGAGGAGCAATCAGCCCCAGCATTTT
>TRBD2|.|TRBJ2-7|TRBV5-4
CASSLVLADSEQYF
TGTGCCAGCAGCTTGGTACTAGCGGACTCCGAGCAGTACTTC
>TRBD2|.|TRBJ2-3|TRBV5-4
CASSFGLASTDTQYF
TGTGCCAGCAGCTTTGGACTAGCGAGCACAGATACGCAGTATTTT
>TRBD1|.|TRBJ2-7|TRBV14
CASSQAFGTARYEQYF
TGTGCCAGCAGCCAAGCATTTGGGACAGCGAGATACGAGCAGTACTTC
>TRBD1|once|TRBJ1-5|TRBV5-1
CASSLTGGTQPQHF
TGCGCCAGCAGTCTTACAGGGGGCACTCAGCCCCAGCATTTT
>TRBD1|.|TRBJ2-1|TRBV28
CASSSSQGSSYNEQFF
TGTGCCAGCAGTTCATCACAGGGGAGCTCCTACAATGAGCAGTTCTTC